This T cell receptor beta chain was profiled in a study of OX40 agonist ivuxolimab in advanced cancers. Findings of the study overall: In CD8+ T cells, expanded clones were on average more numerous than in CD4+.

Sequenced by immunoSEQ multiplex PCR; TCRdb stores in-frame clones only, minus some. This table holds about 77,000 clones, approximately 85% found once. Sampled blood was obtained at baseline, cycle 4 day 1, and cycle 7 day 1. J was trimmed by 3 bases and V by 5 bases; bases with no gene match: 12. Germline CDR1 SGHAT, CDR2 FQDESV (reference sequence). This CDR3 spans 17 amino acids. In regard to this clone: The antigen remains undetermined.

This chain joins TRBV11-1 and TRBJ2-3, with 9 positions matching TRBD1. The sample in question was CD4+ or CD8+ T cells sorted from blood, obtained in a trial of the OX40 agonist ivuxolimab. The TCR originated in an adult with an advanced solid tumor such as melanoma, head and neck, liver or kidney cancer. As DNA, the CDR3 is TGTGCCAGCAGCATGATCCTGGGACAGGGTTGGACAGATACGCAGTATTTT. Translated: CASSMILGQGWTDTQYF.